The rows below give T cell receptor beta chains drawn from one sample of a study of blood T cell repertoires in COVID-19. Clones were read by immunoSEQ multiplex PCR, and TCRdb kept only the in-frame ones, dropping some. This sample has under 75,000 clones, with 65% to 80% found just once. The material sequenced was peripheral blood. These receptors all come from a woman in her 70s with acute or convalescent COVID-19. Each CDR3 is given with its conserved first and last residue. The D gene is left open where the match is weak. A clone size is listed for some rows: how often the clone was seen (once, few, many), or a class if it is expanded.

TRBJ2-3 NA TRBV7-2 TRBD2 CASSLSGAPEGTQYF TGTGCCAGCAGCCTTAGCGGGGCCCCCGAGGGTACGCAGTATTTT
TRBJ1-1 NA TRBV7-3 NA CASSSGHKPADTEAFF TGTGCCAGCAGCTCCGGACACAAGCCCGCGGACACTGAAGCTTTCTTT
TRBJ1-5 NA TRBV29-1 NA CSVLERYQPQHF TGCAGCGTTCTCGAACGGTATCAGCCCCAGCATTTT
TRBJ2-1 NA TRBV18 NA CASSPGQNYNEQFF TGTGCCAGCTCCCCGGGACAAAACTACAATGAGCAGTTCTTC
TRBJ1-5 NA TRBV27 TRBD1 CASSPRTGLQPQHF TGTGCCAGCAGTCCTCGGACAGGGCTTCAGCCCCAGCATTTT
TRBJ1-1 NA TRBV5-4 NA CASSSGNRYRENTEAFF TGTGCCAGCAGCTCGGGGAATCGTTACAGGGAGAACACTGAAGCTTTCTTT
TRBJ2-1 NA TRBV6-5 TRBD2 CASSQIRGDYNEQFF TGTGCCAGCAGTCAGATTCGGGGGGACTACAATGAGCAGTTCTTC
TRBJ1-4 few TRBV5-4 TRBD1 CASSPDRASEKLFF TGTGCCAGCAGCCCAGACAGGGCGTCCGAAAAACTGTTTTTT
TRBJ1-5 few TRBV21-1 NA CASSTRRGRGDQPQHF TGTGCCAGCAGCACCCGCCGGGGCAGGGGGGATCAGCCCCAGCATTTT
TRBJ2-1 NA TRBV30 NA CAWSVGARDNEQFF TGTGCCTGGAGTGTAGGAGCCCGTGACAATGAGCAGTTCTTC
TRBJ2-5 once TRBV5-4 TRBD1 CASSITGTGGETQYF TGTGCCAGCAGCATCACCGGGACAGGGGGAGAGACCCAGTACTTC
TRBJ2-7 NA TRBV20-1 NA CSASFGGVGEQYF TGCAGTGCTAGTTTCGGAGGGGTGGGGGAGCAGTACTTC
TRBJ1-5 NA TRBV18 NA CASSPPTGANQPQHF TGTGCCAGCTCACCACCTACAGGAGCCAATCAGCCCCAGCATTTT
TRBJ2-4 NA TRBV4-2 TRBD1 CASSQDPGQIQKNIQYF TGTGCCAGCAGCCAAGACCCGGGACAGATACAAAAAAACATTCAGTACTTC
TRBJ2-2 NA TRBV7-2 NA CASSLSNTGELFF TGTGCCAGCAGCTTATCTAACACCGGGGAGCTGTTTTTT
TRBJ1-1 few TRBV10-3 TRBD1 CAISESSRGLTEAFF TGTGCCATCAGTGAGTCGTCCAGGGGGCTAACTGAAGCTTTCTTT
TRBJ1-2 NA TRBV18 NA CASSPPEGGNGYTF TGTGCCAGCTCACCACCCGAGGGCGGGAATGGCTACACCTTC
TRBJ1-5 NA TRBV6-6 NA CASSTWGGVDNQPQHF TGTGCCAGCAGTACGTGGGGAGGGGTAGACAATCAGCCCCAGCATTTT
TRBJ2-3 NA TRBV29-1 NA CSVGSERARTDTQYF TGCAGCGTTGGGTCCGAGCGGGCCCGCACAGATACGCAGTATTTT
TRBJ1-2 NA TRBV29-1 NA CSVERGSYGYTF TGCAGCGTTGAACGGGGTAGCTATGGCTACACCTTC
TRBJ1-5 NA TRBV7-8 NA CASSTESGTLNQPQHF TGTGCCAGCAGCACCGAATCCGGGACACTGAATCAGCCCCAGCATTTT
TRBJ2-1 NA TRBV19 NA CASSIYRADEQFF TGTGCCAGTAGTATCTACAGGGCGGATGAGCAGTTCTTC
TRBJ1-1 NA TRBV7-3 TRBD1 CASSTTGQGATEAFF TGTGCCAGCAGCACAACGGGACAGGGGGCAACTGAAGCTTTCTTT
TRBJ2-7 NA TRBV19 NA CASSIATGYEQYF TGTGCCAGTAGTATCGCCACAGGATACGAGCAGTACTTC
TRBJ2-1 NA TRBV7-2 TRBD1 CASSPFGIGGREQFF TGTGCCAGCAGCCCCTTTGGGATAGGGGGCCGGGAGCAGTTCTTC
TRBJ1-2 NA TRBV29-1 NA CSVIGQYPNYGYTF TGCAGCGTCATCGGACAATACCCTAACTATGGCTACACCTTC
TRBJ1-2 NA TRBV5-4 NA CASSPPGQGQNYGYTF TGTGCCAGCAGCCCGCCCGGGCAGGGCCAAAACTATGGCTACACCTTC